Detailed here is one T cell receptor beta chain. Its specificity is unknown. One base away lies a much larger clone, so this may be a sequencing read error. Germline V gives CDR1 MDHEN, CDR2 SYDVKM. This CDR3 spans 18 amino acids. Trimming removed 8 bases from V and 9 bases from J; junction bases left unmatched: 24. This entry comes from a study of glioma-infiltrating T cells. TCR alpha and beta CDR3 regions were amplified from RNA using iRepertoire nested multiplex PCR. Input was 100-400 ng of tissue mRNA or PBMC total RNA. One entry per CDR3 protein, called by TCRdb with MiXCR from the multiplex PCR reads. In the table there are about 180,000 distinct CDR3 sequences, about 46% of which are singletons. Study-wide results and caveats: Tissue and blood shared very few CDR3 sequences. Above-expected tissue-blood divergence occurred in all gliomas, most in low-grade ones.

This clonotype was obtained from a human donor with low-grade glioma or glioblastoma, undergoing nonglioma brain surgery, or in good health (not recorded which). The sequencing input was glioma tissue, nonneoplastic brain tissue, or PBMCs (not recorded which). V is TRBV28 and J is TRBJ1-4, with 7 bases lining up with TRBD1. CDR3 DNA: TGTGCCAGCCGGGGGCTCACCCAGGGGGGCAAGGGTATTCAAAAACTGTTTTTT. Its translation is CASRGLTQGGKGIQKLFF.